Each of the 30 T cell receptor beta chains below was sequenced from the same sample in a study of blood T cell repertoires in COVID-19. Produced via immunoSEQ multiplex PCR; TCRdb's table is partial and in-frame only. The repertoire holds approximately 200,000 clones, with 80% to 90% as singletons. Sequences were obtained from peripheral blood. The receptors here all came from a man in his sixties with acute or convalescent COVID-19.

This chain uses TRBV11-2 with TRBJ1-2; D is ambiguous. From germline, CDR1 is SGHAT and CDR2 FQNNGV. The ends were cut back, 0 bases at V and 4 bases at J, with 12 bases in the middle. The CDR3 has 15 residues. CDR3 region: CASSLDGGVGYGYTF. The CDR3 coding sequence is TGTGCCAGCAGCTTAGATGGCGGGGTCGGCTATGGCTACACCTTC.

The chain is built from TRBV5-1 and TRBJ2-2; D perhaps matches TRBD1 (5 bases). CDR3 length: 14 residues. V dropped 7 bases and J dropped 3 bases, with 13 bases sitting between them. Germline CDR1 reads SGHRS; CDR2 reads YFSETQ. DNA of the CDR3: TGCGCCAGCTTCCCAGGGATGGACACCGGGGAGCTGTTTTTT. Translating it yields CASFPGMDTGELFF.

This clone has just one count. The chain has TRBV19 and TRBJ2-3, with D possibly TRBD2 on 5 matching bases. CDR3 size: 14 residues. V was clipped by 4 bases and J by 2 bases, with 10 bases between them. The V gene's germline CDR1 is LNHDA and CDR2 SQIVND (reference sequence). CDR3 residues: CASSKQRTTDTQYF. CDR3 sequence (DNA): TGTGCCAGTAGTAAGCAGCGGACCACAGATACGCAGTATTTT.

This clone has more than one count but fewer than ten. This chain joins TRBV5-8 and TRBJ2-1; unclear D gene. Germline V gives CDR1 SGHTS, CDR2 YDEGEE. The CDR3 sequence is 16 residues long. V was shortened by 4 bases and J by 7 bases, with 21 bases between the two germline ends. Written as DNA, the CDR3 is TGTGCCAGCAGCGGCCTGGTGCCTCTGGGCCCAAATGAGCAGTTCTTC. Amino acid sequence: CASSGLVPLGPNEQFF.

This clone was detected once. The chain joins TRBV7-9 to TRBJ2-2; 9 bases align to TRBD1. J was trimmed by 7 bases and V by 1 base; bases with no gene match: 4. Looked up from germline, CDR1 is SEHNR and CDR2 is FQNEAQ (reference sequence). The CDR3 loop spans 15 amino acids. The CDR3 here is CASSLEGTGYGELFF. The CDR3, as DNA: TGTGCCAGCAGCTTAGAAGGGACAGGGTACGGGGAGCTGTTTTTT. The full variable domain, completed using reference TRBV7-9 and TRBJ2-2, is DTGVSQNPRHKITKRGQNVTFRCDPISEHNRLYWYRQTLGQGPEFLTYFQNEAQLEKSRLLSDRFSAERPKGSFSTLEIQRTEQGDSAMYLCASSLEGTGYGELFFGEGSRLTVL.

The CDR3 sequence: CASRFGTSYEQYF. The CDR3 DNA is TGTGCCAGCCGCTTTGGGACTTCCTACGAGCAGTACTTC. The chain joins TRBV28 to TRBJ2-7; D perhaps matches TRBD2 (6 bases). V lost 8 bases, J lost 1 base, and 12 bases lay in between. The CDR3 totals 13 residues. The V gene's germline CDR1 is MDHEN and CDR2 SYDVKM.

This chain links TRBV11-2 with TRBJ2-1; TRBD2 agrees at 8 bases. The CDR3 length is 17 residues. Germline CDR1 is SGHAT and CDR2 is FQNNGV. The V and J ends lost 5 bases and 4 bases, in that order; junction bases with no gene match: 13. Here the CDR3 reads CASSPPRGTSGYNEQFF. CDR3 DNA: TGTGCCAGCAGCCCCCCCAGAGGTACTAGCGGTTACAATGAGCAGTTCTTC.

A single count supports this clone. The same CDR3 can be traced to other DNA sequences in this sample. Here the CDR3 DNA reads TGCGCCAGCAGCCTGACTAGCGGGAGTGGCAATGAGCAGTTCTTC. It translates to CASSLTSGSGNEQFF. The chain combines TRBV5-1 with TRBJ2-1, with 12 bases that match TRBD2. The J segment lost 6 bases and the V segment lost 4 bases, leaving 5 bases of the junction unmatched. Looked up from germline, CDR1 is SGHRS and CDR2 is YFSETQ. The CDR3 spans 15 residues.

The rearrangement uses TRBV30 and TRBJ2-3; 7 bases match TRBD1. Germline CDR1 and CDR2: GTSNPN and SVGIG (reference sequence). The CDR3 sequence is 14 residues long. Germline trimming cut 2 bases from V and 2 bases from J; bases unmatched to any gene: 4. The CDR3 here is CAWSLGGNTDTQYF. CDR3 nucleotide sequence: TGTGCCTGGAGTCTAGGGGGCAACACAGATACGCAGTATTTT.

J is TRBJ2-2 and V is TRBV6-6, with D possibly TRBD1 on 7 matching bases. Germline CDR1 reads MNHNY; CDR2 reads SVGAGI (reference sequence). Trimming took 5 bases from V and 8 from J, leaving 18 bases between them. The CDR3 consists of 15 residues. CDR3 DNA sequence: TGTGCCAGCAGTCCCCGAGGAGGGGGCGAAGGGGAGCTGTTTTTT. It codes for CASSPRGGGEGELFF.

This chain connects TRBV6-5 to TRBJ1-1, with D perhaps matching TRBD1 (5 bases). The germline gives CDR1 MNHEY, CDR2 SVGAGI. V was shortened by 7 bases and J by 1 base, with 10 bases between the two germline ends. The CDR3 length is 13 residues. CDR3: CASTVDRNTEAFF. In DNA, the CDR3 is TGTGCCAGCACCGTAGACAGGAACACTGAAGCTTTCTTT.

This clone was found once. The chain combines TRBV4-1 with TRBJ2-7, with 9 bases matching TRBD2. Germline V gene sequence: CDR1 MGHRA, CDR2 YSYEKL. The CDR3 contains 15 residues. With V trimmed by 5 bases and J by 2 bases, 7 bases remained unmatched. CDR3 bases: TGCGCCAGCAGCAATAGAGTAGCGGGAGCCTACGAGCAGTACTTC. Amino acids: CASSNRVAGAYEQYF.

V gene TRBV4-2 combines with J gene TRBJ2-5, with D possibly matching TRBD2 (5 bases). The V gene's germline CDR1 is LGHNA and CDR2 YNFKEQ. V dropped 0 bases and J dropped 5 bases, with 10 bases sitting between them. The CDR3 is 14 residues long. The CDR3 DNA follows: TGTGCCAGCAGCCAAGATCTGCCGGGGGAGACCCAGTACTTC. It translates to CASSQDLPGETQYF.

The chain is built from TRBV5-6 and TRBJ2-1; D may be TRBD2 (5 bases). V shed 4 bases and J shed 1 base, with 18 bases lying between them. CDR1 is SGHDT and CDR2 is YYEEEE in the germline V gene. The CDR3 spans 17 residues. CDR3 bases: TGTGCCAGCAGCCCTGGAGAAGGAGGCTTATCCTACAATGAGCAGTTCTTC. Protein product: CASSPGEGGLSYNEQFF.

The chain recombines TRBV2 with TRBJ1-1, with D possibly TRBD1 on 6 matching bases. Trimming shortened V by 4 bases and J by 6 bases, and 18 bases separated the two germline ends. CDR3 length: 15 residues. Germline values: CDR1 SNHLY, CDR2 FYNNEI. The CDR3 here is CASSASRGGESEAFF. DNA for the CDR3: TGTGCCAGCAGTGCCTCTAGGGGGGGTGAGTCTGAAGCTTTCTTT.

The CDR3 bases are TGTGCCATCAGTGATAGGGGCAATGAGCAGTTCTTC. This codes for CAISDRGNEQFF. The chain has TRBV10-3 and TRBJ2-1; D is perhaps TRBD1 (5 bases). This CDR3 spans 12 amino acids. The germline V gene encodes CDR1 ENHRY and CDR2 SYGVKD. The V end was cut by 3 bases, the J end by 6 bases, with 6 bases between.

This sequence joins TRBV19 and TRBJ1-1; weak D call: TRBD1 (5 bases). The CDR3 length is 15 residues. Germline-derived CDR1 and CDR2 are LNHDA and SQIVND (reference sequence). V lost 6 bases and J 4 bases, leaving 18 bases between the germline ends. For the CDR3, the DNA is TGTGCCAGTAGCGGAGGCTGGGGGGGTGGCACTGAAGCTTTCTTT. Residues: CASSGGWGGGTEAFF.

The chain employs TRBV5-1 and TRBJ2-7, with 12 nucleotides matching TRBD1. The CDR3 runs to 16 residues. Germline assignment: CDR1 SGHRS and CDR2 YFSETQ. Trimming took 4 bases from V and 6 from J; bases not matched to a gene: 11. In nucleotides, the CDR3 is TGCGCCAGCAGCCCGGCGGGACAGGGGGCGATATCCGAGCAGTACTTC. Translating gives CASSPAGQGAISEQYF.

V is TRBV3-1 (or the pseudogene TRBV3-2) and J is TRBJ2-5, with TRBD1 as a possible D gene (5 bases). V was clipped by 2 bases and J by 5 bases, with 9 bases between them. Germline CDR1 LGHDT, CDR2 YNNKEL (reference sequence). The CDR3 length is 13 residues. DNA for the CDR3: TGTGCCAGCAGCCAACAGGGAACGGAGACCCAGTACTTC. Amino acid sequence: CASSQQGTETQYF.

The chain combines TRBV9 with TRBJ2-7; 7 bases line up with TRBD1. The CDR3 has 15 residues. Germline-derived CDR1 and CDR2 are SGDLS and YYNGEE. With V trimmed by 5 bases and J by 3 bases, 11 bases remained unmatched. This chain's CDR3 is CASSSTGTAYYEQYF. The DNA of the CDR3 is TGTGCCAGCAGTTCCACCGGGACAGCCTACTACGAGCAGTACTTC.

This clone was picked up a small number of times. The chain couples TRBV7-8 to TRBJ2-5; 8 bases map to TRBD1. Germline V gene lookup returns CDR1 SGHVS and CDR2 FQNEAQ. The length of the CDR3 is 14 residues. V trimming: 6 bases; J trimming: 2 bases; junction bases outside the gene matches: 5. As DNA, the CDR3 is TGTGCCAGCAGGAACAGGGGGTGGCAAGAGACCCAGTACTTC. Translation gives CASRNRGWQETQYF.

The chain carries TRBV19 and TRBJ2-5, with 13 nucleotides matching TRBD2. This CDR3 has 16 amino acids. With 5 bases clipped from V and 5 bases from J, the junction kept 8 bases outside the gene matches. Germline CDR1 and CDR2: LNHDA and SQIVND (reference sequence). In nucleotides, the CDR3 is TGTGCCAGTAGTCAACGGACTAGCGGGAGTGGGGAGACCCAGTACTTC. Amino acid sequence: CASSQRTSGSGETQYF. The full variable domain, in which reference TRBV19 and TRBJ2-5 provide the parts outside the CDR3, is DGGITQSPKYLFRKEGQNVTLSCEQNLNHDAMYWYRQDPGQGLRLIYYSQIVNDFQKGDIAEGYSVSREKKESFPLTVTSAQKNPTAFYLCASSQRTSGSGETQYFGPGTRLLVL.

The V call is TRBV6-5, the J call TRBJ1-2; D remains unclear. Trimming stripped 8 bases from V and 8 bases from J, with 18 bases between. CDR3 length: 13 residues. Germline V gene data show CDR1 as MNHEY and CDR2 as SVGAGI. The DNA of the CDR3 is TGTGCCAGCCTGACGCCTATGTCCGGGGGCTACACCTTC. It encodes CASLTPMSGGYTF.

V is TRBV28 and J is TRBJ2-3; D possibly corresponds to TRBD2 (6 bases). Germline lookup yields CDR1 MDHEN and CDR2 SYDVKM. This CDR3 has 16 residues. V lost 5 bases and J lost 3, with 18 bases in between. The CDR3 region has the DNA TGTGCCAGCAGTCTCCCCTGGGGGGAGGAAACAGATACGCAGTATTTT. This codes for CASSLPWGEETDTQYF.

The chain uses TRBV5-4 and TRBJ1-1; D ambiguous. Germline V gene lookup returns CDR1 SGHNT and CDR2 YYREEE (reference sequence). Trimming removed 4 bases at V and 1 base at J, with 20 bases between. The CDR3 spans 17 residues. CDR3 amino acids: CASSDSGRPRWNTEAFF. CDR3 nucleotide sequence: TGTGCCAGCAGCGATTCAGGCCGCCCCCGGTGGAACACTGAAGCTTTCTTT.

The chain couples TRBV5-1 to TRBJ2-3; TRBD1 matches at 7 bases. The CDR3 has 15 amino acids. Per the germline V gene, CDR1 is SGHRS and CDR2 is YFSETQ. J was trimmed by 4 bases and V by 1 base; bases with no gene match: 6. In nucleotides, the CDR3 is TGCGCCAGCAGCTTGACCTCCGGGACAGCAGATACGCAGTATTTT. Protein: CASSLTSGTADTQYF.

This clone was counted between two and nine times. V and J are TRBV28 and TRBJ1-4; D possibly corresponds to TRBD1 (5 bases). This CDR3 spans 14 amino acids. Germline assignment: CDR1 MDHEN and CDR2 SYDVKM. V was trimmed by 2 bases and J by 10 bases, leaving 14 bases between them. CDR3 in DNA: TGTGCCAGCAGTTTAGGGGCAGGGTTCGGAAAACTGTTTTTT. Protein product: CASSLGAGFGKLFF. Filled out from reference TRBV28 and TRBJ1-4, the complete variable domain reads DVKVTQSSRYLVKRTGEKVFLECVQDMDHENMFWYRQDPGLGLRLIYFSYDVKMKEKGDIPEGYSVSREKKERFSLILESASTNQTSMYLCASSLGAGFGKLFFGSGTQLSVL.

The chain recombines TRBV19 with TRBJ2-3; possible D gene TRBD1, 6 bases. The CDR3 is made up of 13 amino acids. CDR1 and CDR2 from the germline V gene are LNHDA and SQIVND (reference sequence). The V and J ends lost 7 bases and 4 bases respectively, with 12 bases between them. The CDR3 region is CASTPGVADTQYF. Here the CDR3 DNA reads TGTGCCAGTACCCCAGGGGTGGCAGATACGCAGTATTTT.

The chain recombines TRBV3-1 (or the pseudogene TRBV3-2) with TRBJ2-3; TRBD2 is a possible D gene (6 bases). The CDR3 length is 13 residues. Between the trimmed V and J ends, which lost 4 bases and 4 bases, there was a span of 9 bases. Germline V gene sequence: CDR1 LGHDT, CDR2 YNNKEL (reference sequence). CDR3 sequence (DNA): TGTGCCAGCAGCCCTTCGGGGGCAGATACGCAGTATTTT. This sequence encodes CASSPSGADTQYF.

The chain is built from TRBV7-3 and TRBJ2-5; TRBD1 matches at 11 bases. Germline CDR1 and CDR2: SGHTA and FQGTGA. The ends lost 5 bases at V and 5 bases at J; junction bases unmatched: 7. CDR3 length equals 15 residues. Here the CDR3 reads CASSEGQGGRETQYF. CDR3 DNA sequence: TGTGCCAGCAGCGAGGGACAGGGGGGTCGGGAGACCCAGTACTTC.